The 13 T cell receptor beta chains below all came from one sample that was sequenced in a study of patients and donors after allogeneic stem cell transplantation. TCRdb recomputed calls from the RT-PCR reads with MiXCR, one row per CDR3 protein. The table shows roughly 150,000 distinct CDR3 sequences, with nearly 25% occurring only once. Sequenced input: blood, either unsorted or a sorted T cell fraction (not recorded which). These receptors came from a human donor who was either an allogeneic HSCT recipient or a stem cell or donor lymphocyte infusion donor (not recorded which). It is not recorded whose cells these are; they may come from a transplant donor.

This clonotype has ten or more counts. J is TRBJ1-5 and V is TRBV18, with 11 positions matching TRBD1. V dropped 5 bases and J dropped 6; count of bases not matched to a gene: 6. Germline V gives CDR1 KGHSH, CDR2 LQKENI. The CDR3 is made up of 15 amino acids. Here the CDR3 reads CASSEMGQGVQPQHF. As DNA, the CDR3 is TGTGCCAGCTCAGAAATGGGACAGGGGGTTCAGCCCCAGCATTTT.

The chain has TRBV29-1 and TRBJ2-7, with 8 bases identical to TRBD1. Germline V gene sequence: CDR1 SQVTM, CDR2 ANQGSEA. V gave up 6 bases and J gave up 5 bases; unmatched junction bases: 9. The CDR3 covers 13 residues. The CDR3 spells CSVRGQGPHEQYF. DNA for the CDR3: TGCAGCGTCCGTGGACAGGGTCCGCACGAGCAGTACTTC.

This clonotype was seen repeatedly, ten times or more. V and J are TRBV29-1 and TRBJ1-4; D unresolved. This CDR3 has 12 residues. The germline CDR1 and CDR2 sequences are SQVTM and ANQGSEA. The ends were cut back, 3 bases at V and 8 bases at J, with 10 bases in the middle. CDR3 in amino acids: CSVEPVREKLFF. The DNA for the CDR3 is TGCAGCGTTGAGCCAGTAAGAGAAAAACTGTTTTTT.

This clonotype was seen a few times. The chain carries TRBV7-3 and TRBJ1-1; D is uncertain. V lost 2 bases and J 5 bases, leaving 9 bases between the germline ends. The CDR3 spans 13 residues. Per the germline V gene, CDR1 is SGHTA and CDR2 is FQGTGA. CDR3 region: CASSLGRATEAFF. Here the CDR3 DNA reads TGTGCCAGCAGCTTAGGAAGGGCTACTGAAGCTTTCTTT.

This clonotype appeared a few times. The CDR3 protein is CASSLARTSGTYNEQFF. CDR3 bases: TGTGCCAGCAGCTTAGCTCGCACTAGCGGGACCTACAATGAGCAGTTCTTC. The chain has TRBV7-6 and TRBJ2-1, with TRBD2 identical over 10 bases. The CDR3 runs to 17 residues. Unmatched junction bases numbered 4, after V lost 0 bases and J lost 2 bases. In germline, CDR1 is SGHVS, CDR2 FNYEAQ. Based on the CDR3 plus reference TRBV7-6 and TRBJ2-1, the full variable domain is GAGVSQSPRYKVTKRGQDVALRCDPISGHVSLYWYRQALGQGPEFLTYFNYEAQQDKSGLPNDRFSAERPEGSISTLTIQRTEQRDSAMYRCASSLARTSGTYNEQFFGPGTRLTVL.

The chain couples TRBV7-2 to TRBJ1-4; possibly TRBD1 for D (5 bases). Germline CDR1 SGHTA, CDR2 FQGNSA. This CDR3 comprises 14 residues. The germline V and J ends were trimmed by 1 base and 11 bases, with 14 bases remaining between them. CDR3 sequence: CASSLEPDWDKLFF. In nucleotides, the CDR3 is TGTGCCAGCAGCTTAGAGCCCGACTGGGACAAACTGTTTTTT. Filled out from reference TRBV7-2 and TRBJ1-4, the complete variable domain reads GAGVSQSPSNKVTEKGKDVELRCDPISGHTALYWYRQSLGQGLEFLIYFQGNSAPDKSGLPSDRFSAERTGGSVSTLTIQRTQQEDSAVYLCASSLEPDWDKLFFGSGTQLSVL.

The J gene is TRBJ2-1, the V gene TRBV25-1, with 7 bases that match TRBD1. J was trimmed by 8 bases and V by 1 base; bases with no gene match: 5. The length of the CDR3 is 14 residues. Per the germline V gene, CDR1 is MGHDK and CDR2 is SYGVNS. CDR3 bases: TGTGCCAGCAGTGAATCATTGACAGGGCATGAGCAGTTCTTC. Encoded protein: CASSESLTGHEQFF.

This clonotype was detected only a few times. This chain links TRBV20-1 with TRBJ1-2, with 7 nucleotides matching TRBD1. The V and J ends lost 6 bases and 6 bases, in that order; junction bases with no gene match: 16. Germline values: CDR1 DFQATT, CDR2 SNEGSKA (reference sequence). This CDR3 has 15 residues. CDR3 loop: CSAPDREGSGDGYTF. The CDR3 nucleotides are TGCAGTGCACCAGACAGGGAGGGGTCTGGTGATGGCTACACCTTC.

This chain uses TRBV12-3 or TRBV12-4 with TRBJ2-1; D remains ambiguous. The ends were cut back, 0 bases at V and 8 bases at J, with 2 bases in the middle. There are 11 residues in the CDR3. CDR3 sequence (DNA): TGTGCCAGCAGTTTAGCGCATGAGCAGTTCTTC. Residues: CASSLAHEQFF.

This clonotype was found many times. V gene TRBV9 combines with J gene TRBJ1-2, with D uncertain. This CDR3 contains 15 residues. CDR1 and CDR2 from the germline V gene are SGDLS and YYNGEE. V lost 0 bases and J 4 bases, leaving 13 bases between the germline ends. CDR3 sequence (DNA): TGTGCCAGCAGCGTAGGGGCAGTTGTTGGCTATGGCTACACCTTC. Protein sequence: CASSVGAVVGYGYTF.

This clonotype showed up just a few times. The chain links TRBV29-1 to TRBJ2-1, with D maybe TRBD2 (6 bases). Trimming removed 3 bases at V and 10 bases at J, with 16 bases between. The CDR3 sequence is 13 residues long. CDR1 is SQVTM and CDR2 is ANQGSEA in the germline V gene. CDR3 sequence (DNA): TGCAGCGTTGATCGTTATCCTGGGGGGGAGCAGTTCTTC. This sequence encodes CSVDRYPGGEQFF.

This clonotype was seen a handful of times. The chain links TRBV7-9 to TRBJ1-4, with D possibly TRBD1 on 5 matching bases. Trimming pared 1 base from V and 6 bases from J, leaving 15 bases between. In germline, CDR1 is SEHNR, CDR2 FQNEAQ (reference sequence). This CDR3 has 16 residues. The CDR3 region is CASSLVAGTGDEKLFF. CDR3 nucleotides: TGTGCCAGCAGCTTAGTCGCGGGGACCGGGGATGAAAAACTGTTTTTT.

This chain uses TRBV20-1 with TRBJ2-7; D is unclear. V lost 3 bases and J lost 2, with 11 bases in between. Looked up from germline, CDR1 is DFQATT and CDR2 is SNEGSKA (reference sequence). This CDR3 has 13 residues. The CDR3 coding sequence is TGCAGTGCTAGTCTCCTGGGCGCCTACGAGCAGTACTTC. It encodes CSASLLGAYEQYF.